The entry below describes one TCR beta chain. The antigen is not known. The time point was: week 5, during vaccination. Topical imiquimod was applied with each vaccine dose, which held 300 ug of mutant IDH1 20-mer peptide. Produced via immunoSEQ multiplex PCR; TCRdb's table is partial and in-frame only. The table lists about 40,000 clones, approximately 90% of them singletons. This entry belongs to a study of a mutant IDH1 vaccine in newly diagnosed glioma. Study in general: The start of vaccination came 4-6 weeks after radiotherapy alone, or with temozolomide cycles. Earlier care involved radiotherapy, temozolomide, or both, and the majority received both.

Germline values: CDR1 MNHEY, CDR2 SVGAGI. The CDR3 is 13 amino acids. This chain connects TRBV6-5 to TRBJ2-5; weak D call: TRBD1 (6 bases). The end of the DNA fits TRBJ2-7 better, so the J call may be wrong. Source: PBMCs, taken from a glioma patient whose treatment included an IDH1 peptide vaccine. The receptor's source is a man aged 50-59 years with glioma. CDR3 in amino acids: CASRRTASYEQYF. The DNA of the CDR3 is TGTGCCAGCAGGCGGACAGCCTCCTACGAGCAGTACTTC.